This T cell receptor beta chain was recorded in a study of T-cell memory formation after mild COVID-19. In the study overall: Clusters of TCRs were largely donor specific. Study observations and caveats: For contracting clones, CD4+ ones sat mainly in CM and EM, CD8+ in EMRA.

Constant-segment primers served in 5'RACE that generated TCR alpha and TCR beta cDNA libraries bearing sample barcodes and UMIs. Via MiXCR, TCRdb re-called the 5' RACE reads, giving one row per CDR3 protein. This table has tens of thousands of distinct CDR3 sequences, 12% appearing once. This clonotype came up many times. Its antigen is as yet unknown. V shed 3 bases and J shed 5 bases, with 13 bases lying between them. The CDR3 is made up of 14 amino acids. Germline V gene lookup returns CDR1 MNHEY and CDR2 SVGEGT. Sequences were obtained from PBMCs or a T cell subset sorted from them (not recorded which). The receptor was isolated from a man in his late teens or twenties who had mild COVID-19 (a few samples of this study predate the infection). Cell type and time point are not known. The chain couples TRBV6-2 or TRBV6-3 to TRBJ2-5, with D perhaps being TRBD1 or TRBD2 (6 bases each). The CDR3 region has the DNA TGTGCCAGCAGTTATGAGGGGGGCACTGAGACCCAGTACTTC. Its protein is CASSYEGGTETQYF.